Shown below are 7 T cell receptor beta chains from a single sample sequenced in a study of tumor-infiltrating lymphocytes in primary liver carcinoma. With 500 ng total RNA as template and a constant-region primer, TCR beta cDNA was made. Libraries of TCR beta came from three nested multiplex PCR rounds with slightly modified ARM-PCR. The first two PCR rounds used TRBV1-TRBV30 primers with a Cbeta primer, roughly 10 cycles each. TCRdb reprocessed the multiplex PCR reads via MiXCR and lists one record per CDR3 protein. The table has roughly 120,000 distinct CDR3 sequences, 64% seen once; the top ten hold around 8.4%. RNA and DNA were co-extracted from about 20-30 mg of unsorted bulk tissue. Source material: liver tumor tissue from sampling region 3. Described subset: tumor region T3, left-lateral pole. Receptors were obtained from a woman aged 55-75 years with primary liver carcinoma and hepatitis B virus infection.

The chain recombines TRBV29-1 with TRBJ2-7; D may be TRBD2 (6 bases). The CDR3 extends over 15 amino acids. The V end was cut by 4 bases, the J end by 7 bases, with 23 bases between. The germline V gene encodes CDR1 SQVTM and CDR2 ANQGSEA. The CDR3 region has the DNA TGCAGCGTTGTCTTTTGGACTAACGGGATAGAAGAGCAGTACTTC. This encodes CSVVFWTNGIEEQYF.

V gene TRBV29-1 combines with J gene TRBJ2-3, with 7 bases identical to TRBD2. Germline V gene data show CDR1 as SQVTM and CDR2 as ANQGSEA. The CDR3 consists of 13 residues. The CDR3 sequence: CSLMRGNTDTQYF. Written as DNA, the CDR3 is TGCAGTTTGATGCGGGGGAACACAGATACGCAGTATTTT.

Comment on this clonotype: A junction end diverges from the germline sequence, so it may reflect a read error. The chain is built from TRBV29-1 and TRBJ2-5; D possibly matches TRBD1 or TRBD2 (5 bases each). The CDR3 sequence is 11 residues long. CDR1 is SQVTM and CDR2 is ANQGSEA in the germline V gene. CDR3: CSVAGEGTQYF. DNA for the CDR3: TGCAGCGTTGCCGGGGAAGGGACCCAGTATTTC.

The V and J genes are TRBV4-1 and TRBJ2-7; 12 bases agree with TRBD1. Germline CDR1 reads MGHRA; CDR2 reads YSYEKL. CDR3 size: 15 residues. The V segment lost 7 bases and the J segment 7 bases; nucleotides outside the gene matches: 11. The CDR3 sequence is CASNQRGQGAGEQYF. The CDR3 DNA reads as TGCGCCAGCAACCAGCGGGGACAGGGGGCGGGTGAGCAGTACTTC.

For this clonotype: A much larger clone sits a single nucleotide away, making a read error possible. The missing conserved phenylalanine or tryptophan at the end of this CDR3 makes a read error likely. As DNA, the CDR3 is TGTGCCAGCAGCCGAGCAGAAGGGGGTGAAAAACTGTTTTTA. Amino acid sequence: CASSRAEGGEKLFL. The V and J genes are TRBV4-2 and TRBJ1-4; perhaps TRBD1 as D (6 bases). Germline values: CDR1 LGHNA, CDR2 YNFKEQ. The CDR3 has 14 residues. Trimming stripped 4 bases from V and 7 bases from J, with 13 bases between.

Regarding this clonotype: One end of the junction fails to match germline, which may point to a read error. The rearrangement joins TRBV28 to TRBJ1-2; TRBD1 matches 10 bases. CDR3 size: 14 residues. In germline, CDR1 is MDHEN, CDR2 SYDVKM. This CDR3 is CASGWPGTGEGCTF. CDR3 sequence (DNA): TGTGCCAGCGGTTGGCCCGGGACAGGGGAGGGCTGCACCTTC.

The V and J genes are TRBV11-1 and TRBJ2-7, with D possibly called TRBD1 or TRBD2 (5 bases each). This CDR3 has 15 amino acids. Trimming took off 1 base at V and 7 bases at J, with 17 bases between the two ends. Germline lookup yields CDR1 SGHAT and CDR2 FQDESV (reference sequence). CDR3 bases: TGTGCCAGCAGCTTAGGGGGACCCCTAGAGGGGGAGCAGTACTTC. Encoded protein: CASSLGGPLEGEQYF. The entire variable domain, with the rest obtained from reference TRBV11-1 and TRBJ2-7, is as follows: EAEVAQSPRYKITEKSQAVAFWCDPISGHATLYWYRQILGQGPELLVQFQDESVVDDSQLPKDRFSAERLKGVDSTLKIQPAELGDSAMYLCASSLGGPLEGEQYFGPGTRLTVT.